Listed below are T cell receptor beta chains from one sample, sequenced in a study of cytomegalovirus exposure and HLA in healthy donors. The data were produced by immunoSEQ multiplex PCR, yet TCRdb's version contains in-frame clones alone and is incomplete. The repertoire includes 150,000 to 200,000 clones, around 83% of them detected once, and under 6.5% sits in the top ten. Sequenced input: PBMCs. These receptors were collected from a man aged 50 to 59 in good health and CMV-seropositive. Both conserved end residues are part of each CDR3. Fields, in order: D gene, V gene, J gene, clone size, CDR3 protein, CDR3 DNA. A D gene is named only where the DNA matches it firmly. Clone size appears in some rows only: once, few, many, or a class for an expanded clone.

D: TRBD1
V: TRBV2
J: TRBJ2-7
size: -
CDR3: CASSGIGTGHYEQYF
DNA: TGTGCCAGCAGTGGGATCGGGACAGGGCACTACGAGCAGTACTTC

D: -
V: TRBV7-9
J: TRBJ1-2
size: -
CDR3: CASSLGIFGYGYTF
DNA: TGTGCCAGCAGCTTAGGAATTTTCGGCTATGGCTACACCTTC

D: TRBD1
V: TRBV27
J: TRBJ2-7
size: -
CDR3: CASSLGAGTGVYEQYF
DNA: TGTGCCAGCAGTTTAGGAGCCGGGACAGGGGTATACGAGCAGTACTTC

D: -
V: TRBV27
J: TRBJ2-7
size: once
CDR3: CASSSPGGGYREQYF
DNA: TGTGCCAGCAGTAGCCCCGGCGGCGGCTATCGCGAGCAGTACTTC

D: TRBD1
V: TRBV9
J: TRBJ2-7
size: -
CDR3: CASSVGTGAHEQYF
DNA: TGTGCCAGCAGCGTCGGGACAGGGGCCCACGAGCAGTACTTC

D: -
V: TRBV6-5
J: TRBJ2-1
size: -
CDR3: CASSYSGTHNEQFF
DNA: TGTGCCAGCAGTTACTCCGGGACACACAATGAGCAGTTCTTC

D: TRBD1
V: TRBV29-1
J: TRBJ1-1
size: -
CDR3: CSVEAPGQGAYTEAFF
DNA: TGCAGCGTTGAAGCTCCCGGACAGGGGGCATACACTGAAGCTTTCTTT

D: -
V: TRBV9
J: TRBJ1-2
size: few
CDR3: CASSPGGGLGYTF
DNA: TGTGCCAGCAGCCCGGGAGGGGGGCTTGGCTACACCTTC

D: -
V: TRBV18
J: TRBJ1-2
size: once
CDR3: CASSPWTDYGYTF
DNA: TGTGCCAGCTCACCGTGGACAGACTATGGCTACACCTTC

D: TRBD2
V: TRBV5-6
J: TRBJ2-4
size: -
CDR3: CASTPGLAGGQLAKNIQYF
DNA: TGTGCCAGCACTCCGGGACTAGCGGGGGGGCAGTTGGCCAAAAACATTCAGTACTTC

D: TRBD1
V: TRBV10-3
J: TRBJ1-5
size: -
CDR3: CAISETGVRQPQHF
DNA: TGTGCCATCAGTGAGACAGGGGTACGTCAGCCCCAGCATTTT

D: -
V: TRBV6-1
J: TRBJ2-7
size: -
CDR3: CASSARRGGYEQYF
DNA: TGTGCCAGCAGTGCCCGCCGAGGGGGCTACGAGCAGTACTTC

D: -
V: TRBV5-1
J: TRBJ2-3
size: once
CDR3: CASSLTSSKSDTQYF
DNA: TGCGCCAGCAGCCTCACCTCTAGTAAGTCAGATACGCAGTATTTT

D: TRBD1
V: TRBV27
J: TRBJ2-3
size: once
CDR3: CASSPRQGLVDTQYF
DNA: TGTGCCAGCAGTCCACGACAGGGTTTGGTGGATACGCAGTATTTT

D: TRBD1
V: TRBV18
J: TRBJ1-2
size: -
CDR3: CASSITRGDYGYTF
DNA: TGTGCCAGCTCGATCACCAGGGGGGACTATGGCTACACCTTC

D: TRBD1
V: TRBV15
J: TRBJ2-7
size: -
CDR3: CATSRDRGPYEQYF
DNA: TGTGCCACCAGCAGGGACAGGGGGCCCTACGAGCAGTACTTC

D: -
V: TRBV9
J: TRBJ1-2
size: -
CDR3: CASNLPQGNGYTF
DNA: TGTGCCAGCAACCTACCGCAGGGGAATGGCTACACCTTC

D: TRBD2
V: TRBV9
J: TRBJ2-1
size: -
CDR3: CASSVGGGASNEQFF
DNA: TGTGCCAGCAGCGTAGGCGGGGGGGCGTCGAATGAGCAGTTCTTC

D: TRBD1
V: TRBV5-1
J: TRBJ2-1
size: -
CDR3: CASSLVPSAGQGNEQFF
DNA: TGCGCCAGCAGCTTGGTACCGTCGGCGGGACAGGGAAATGAGCAGTTCTTC

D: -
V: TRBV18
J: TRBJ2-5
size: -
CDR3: CASSPSRDGTQYF
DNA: TGTGCCAGCTCACCATCCAGGGATGGGACCCAGTACTTC

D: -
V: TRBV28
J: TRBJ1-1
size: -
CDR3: CASSRQEGTEAFF
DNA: TGTGCCAGCAGCCGCCAGGAGGGCACTGAAGCTTTCTTT

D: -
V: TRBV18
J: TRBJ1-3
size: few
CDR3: CASSLPAGNTIYF
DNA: TGTGCCAGCTCACTCCCAGCTGGAAACACCATATATTTT

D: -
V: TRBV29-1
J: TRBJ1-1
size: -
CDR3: CSVTPGLTEAFF
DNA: TGCAGCGTTACCCCAGGGTTGACTGAAGCTTTCTTT

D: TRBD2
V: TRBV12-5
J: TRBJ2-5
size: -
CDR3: CASAPGLAGLQETQYF
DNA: TGTGCTAGTGCCCCTGGACTAGCGGGGCTCCAAGAGACCCAGTACTTC

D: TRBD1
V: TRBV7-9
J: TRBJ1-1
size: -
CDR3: CASSTWVGQGNTEAFF
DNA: TGTGCCAGCAGCACCTGGGTGGGACAGGGGAACACTGAAGCTTTCTTT

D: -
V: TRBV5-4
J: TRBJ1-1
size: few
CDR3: CASSLGAGISEAFF
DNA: TGTGCCAGCAGCTTGGGTGCAGGGATAAGTGAAGCTTTCTTT

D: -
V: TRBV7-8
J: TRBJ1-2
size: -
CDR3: CASSISSGTNGYTF
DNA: TGTGCCAGCAGCATAAGCTCGGGGACAAACGGCTACACCTTC

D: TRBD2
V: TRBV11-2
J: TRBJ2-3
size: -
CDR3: CASSTSGGWTDTQYF
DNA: TGTGCCAGCAGCACCAGCGGGGGTTGGACGGATACGCAGTATTTT

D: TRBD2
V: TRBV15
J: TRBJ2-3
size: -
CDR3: CATSRGQRGLATDTQYF
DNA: TGTGCCACCAGCAGAGGGCAGCGGGGACTAGCCACAGATACGCAGTATTTT

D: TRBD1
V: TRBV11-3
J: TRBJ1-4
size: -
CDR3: CASSPRTGRANEKLFF
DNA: TGTGCCAGCAGCCCTCGGACAGGGAGGGCTAATGAAAAACTGTTTTTT

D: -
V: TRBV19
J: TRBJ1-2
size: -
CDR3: CASSIKMRGSDYGYTF
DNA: TGTGCCAGTAGTATAAAGATGCGGGGGTCGGACTATGGCTACACCTTC

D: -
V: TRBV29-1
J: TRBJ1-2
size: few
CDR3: CSVEMSWGANYGYTF
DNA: TGCAGCGTTGAAATGTCTTGGGGGGCTAACTATGGCTACACCTTC

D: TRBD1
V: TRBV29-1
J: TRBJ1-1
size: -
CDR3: CSVARQGTEAFF
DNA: TGCAGCGTTGCCCGACAGGGCACTGAAGCTTTCTTT

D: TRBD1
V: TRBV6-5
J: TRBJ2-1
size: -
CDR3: CASSYRTGEGNEQFF
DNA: TGTGCCAGCAGTTATCGGACAGGGGAGGGGAATGAGCAGTTCTTC

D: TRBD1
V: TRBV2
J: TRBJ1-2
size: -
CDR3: CASSEEHRGYYGYTF
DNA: TGTGCCAGCAGTGAAGAGCACAGGGGGTACTATGGCTACACCTTC

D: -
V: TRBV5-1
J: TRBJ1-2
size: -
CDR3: CASSEDSLNYGYTF
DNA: TGCGCCAGCAGCGAGGACAGCCTAAACTATGGCTACACCTTC

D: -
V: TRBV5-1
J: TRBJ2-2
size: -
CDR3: CASSLGGAATNTGELFF
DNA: TGCGCCAGCAGCTTAGGGGGTGCGGCGACGAACACCGGGGAGCTGTTTTTT

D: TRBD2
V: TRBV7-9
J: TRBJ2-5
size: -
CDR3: CASSVSGTSVETQYF
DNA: TGTGCCAGCAGCGTCTCCGGGACTAGCGTCGAGACCCAGTACTTC

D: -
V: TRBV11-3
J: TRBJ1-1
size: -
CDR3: CASSLAGGANTEAFF
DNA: TGTGCCAGCAGCTTAGCGGGGGGCGCGAACACTGAAGCTTTCTTT

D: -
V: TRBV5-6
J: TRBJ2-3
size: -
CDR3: CASSSRDKNVAITDTQYF
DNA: TGTGCCAGCAGCTCCCGGGACAAAAATGTGGCTATAACAGATACGCAGTATTTT

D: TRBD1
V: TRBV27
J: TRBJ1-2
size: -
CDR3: CASSSGGTGSYGYTF
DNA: TGTGCCAGCAGTTCCGGGGGGACAGGATCCTATGGCTACACCTTC

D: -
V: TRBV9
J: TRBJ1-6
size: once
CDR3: CASSVSREGRSPLHF
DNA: TGTGCCAGCAGCGTAAGCAGGGAAGGAAGGTCACCCCTCCACTTT

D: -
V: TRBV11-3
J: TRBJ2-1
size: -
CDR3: CASSPMNRWESYNEQFF
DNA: TGTGCCAGCAGCCCCATGAACAGATGGGAGTCCTACAATGAGCAGTTCTTC